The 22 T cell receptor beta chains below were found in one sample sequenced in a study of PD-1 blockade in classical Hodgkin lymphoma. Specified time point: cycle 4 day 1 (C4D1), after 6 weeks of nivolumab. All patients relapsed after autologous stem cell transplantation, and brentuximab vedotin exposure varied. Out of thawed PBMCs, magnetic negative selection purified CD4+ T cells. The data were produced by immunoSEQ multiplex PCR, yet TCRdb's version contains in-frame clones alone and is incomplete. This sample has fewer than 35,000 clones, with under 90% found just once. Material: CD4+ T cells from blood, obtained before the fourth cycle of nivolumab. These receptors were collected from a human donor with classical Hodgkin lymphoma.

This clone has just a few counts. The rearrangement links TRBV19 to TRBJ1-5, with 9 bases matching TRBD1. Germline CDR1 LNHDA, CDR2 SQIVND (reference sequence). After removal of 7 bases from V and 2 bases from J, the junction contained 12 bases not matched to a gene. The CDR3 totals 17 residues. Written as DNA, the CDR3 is TGTGCCAGTACCATTCACGGCGGGGACAGGGGCAATCAGCCCCAGCATTTT. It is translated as CASTIHGGDRGNQPQHF.

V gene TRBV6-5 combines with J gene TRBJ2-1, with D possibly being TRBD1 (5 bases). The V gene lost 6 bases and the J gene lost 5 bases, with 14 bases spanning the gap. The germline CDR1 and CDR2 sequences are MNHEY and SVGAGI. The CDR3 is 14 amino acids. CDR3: CASSQGITNNEQFF. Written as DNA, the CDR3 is TGTGCCAGCAGCCAGGGCATAACCAACAATGAGCAGTTCTTC.

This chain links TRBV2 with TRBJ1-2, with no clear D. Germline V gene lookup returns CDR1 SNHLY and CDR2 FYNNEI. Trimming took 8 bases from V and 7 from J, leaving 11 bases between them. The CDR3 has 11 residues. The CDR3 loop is CASQVHVGYTF. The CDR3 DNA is TGTGCCAGCCAGGTGCACGTTGGCTACACCTTC.

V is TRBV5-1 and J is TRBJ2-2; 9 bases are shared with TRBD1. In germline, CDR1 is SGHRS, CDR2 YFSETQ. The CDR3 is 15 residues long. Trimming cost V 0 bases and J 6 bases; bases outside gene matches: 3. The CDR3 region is CASSLDRGLAGELFF. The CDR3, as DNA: TGCGCCAGCAGCTTGGACAGGGGGCTGGCCGGGGAGCTGTTTTTT.

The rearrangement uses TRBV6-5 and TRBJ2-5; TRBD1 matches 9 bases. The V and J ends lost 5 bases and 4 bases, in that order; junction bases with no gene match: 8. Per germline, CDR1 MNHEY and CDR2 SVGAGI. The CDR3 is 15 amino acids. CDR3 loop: CASSHRGRKGETQYF. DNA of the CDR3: TGTGCCAGCAGTCACAGGGGGCGAAAGGGAGAGACCCAGTACTTC.

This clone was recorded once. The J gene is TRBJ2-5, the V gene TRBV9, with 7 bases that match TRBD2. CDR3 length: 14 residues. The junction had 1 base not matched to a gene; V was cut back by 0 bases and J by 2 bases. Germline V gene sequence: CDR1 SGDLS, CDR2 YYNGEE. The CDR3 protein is CASSVVGLQETQYF. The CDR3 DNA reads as TGTGCCAGCAGCGTAGTGGGACTACAAGAGACCCAGTACTTC.

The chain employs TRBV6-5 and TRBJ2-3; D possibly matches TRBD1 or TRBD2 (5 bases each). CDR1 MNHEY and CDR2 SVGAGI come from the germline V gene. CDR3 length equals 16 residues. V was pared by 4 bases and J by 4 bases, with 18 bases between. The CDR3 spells CASSSKGWGSPDTQYF. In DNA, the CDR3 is TGTGCCAGCAGTTCAAAGGGGTGGGGGAGCCCAGATACGCAGTATTTT.

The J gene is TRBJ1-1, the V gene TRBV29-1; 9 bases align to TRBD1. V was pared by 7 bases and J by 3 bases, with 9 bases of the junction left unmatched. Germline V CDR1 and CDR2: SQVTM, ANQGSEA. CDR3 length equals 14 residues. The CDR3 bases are TGCAGCGCCCCTACAGGGGGCGCGGACACTGAAGCTTTCTTT. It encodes CSAPTGGADTEAFF.

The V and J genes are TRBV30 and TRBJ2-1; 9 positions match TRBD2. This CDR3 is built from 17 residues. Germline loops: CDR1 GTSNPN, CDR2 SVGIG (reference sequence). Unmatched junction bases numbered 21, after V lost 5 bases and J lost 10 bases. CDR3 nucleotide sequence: TGTGCCTGGGATTCGCCATGGGAGACTAGCGGCTTAAAGGAGCAGTTCTTC. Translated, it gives CAWDSPWETSGLKEQFF.

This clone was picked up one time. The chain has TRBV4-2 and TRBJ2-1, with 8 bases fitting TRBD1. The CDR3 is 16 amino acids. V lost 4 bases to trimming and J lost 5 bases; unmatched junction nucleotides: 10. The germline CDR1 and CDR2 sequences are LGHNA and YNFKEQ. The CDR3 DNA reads TGTGCCAGCAGCCCGCAGGGGGCTAATGGAGACAATGAGCAGTTCTTC. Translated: CASSPQGANGDNEQFF.

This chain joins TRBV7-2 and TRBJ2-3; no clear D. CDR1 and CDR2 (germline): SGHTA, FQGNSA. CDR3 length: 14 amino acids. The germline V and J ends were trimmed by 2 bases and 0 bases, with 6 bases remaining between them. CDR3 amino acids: CASSLQHSTDTQYF. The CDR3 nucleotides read TGTGCCAGCAGCTTACAACACAGCACAGATACGCAGTATTTT.

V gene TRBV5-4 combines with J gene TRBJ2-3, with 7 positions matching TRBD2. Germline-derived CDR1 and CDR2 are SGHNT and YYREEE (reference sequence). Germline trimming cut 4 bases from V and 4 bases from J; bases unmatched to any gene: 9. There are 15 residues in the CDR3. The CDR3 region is CASSREVGLSDTQYF. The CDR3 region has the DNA TGTGCCAGCAGCCGGGAGGTGGGTCTCTCAGATACGCAGTATTTT. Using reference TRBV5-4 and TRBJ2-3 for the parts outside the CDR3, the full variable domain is ETGVTQSPTHLIKTRGQQVTLRCSSQSGHNTVSWYQQALGQGPQFIFQYYREEENGRGNFPPRFSGLQFPNYSSELNVNALELDDSALYLCASSREVGLSDTQYFGPGTRLTVL.

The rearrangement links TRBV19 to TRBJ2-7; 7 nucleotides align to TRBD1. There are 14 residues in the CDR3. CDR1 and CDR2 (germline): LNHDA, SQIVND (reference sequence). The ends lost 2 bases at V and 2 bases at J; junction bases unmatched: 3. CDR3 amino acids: CASSIRDSTYEQYF. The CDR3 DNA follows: TGTGCCAGTAGTATACGGGACAGCACCTACGAGCAGTACTTC.

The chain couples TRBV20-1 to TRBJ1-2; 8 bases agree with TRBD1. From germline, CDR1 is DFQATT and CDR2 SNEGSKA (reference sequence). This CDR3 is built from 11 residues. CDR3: CRRTGNYGYTF. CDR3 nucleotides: TGCAGGCGGACAGGGAACTATGGCTACACCTTC.

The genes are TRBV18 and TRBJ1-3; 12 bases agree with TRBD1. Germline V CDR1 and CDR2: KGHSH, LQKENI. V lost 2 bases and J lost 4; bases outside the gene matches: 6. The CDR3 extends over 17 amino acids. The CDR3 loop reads CASSPAGQGAHGNTIYF. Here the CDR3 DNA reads TGTGCCAGCTCACCAGCGGGACAGGGGGCGCACGGAAACACCATATATTTT. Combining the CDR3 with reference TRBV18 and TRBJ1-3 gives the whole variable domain NAGVMQNPRHLVRRRGQEARLRCSPMKGHSHVYWYRQLPEEGLKFMVYLQKENIIDESGMPKERFSAEFPKEGPSILRIQQVVRGDSAAYFCASSPAGQGAHGNTIYFGEGSWLTVV.

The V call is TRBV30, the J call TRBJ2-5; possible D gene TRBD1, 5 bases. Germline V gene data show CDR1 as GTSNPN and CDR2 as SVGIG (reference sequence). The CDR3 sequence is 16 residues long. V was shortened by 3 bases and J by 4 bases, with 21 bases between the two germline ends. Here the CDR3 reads CAWSPGRPGGGETQYF. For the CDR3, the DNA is TGTGCCTGGAGCCCAGGGCGACCGGGCGGTGGAGAGACCCAGTACTTC.

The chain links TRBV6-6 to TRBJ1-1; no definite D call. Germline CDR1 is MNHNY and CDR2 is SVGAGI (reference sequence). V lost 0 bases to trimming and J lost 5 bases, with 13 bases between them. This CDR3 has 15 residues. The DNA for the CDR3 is TGTGCCAGCAGTTACTCGAATTTAGTGGGAACTGAAGCTTTCTTT. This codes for CASSYSNLVGTEAFF.

CDR3 sequence reads: CAWSPLGGGAIYGYTF. CDR3 coding DNA: TGTGCCTGGAGTCCCCTAGGGGGAGGCGCGATCTATGGCTACACCTTC. The V gene is TRBV30, the J gene TRBJ1-2, with D perhaps TRBD1 (6 bases). The CDR3 consists of 16 residues. With 2 bases removed from V and 4 bases from J, the gap between germline ends came to 20 bases. Germline V CDR1 and CDR2: GTSNPN, SVGIG (reference sequence).

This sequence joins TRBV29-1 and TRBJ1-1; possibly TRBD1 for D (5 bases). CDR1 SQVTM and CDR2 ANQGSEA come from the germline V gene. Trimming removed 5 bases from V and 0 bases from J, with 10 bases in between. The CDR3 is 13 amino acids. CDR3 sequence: CSVSTALNTEAFF. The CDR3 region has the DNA TGCAGCGTTTCGACAGCCCTGAACACTGAAGCTTTCTTT.

The CDR3 region is CASSFNFEQYF. In nucleotides, the CDR3 is TGTGCCAGCAGCTTTAATTTCGAGCAGTACTTC. The V and J genes are TRBV7-9 and TRBJ2-7; D remains unclear. Per germline, CDR1 SEHNR and CDR2 FQNEAQ (reference sequence). V shed 3 bases and J shed 6 bases, with 6 bases lying between them. This CDR3 contains 11 residues.

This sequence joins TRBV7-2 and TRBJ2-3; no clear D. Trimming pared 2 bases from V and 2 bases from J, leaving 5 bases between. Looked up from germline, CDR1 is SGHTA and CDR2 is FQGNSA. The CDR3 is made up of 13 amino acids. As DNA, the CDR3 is TGTGCCAGCAGCTTAACCTACACAGATACGCAGTATTTT. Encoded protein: CASSLTYTDTQYF.

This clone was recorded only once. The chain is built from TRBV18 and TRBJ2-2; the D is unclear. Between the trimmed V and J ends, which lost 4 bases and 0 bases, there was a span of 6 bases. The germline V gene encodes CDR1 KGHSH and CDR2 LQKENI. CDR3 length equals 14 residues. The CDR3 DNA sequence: TGTGCCAGCTCACTTTCCGCGAACACCGGGGAGCTGTTTTTT. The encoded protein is CASSLSANTGELFF.